This T cell receptor (beta chain) was recorded in a study of T-cell reconstitution after alpha-beta-depleted transplantation in children (dated by TCRdb to about 2016). In terms of the full investigation: Using TCR repertoire profiling, the study quantitatively followed how T-cell immune reconstitution unfolded in children after TCRalphabeta/CD19-depleted allogeneic hematopoietic cell transplantation.

Explained via the paper, the treatment or condition label denotes: allogeneic hematopoietic cell transplantation with graft depleted of TCRalphabeta T cells and CD19 B cells. The transplant recipients were children given TCRalphabeta/CD19-depleted allogeneic hematopoietic cell grafts. General conclusions and limits of the study: In some patients, the high TCRbeta diversity seen at day 60 was put down to recipient T cells and intrathymic progenitors that had survived conditioning. The apparently early alphabetaT-cell count recovery about two months after transplant was reportedly dependent on only several hundred rapidly expanded clones derived from non-depleted graft cells. Over the following months the frequencies of hyperexpanded clones went down, and after one year T-cell counts and TCRbeta diversity were mostly credited to newly produced T cells.

Library preparation employed PCR. The sequencing machine was an Illumina HiSeq 2500. Molecular barcoding was employed in the preparation of TCR libraries, with unique molecular identifiers being used to normalize TCRbeta repertoire quantification. TCRdb's own reprocessing of the public reads used fastp at Q25 and MiXCR and kept productive beta chains. Under each unique CDR3 protein, matching rows form one entry showing the most common genes and DNA. For this sample the table gives 600,000 or so distinct CDR3 sequences, of which about 23% were detected only once. Roughly 14% of the sample goes to the ten largest clones. V is pruned by 2 bases and J by 5 bases, leaving 9 bases of the junction without a gene match. Its CDR3 holds 16 amino acids, cysteine through phenylalanine. The retained sequence is limited to the CDR3, 48 bases, with the frame set at the first base. CDR1 and CDR2, per the germline V gene, are SNHLY and FYNNEI.

In regard to this clonotype: Its binding antigen is unknown. Base qualities were left out, and no much larger clone turns up one base away.

The material sequenced was PBMCs, mostly from graft donor cells, taken 360 days after TCRalphabeta/CD19-depleted stem cell transplant. The clonotype originates from a boy under three years old who had a stem cell transplant for acute myeloid leukemia, so the T cells may come from the graft donor. The chain is assembled from TRBV2 and TRBJ2-5, and 9 junctional nucleotides match TRBD2. The DNA is TGTGCCAGCAGTGAAACCCTTCTAGCGGGGTTGGAGACCCAGTACTTC. Translated, it gives CASSETLLAGLETQYF.